This T cell receptor (beta chain) was profiled in a study of pediatric ulcerative colitis. In germline, CDR1 is LNHDA, CDR2 SQIVND (reference sequence). V was shortened by 3 bases and J by 0 bases, with 8 bases between the two germline ends. The CDR3 extends over 15 amino acids. On this clone itself: Its antigen is undetermined.

Notes on the study in general: Repertoires came from total lymphocyte DNA, not specific subsets. Rectal repertoires separated controls, mild-moderate and acute severe colitis. No controls had the two rectal clonotypes shared by ulcerative colitis patients.

Each sample received Survey-level depth of up to 500,000 reads. Clones were read by immunoSEQ multiplex PCR, and TCRdb kept only the in-frame ones, dropping some. The sample lists roughly 25,000 clones, roughly 71% occurring once. Rectal tissue came from one to two pinch biopsies taken at colonoscopy. This sequence was found in a boy aged 5-17 years with severe ulcerative colitis. The chain employs TRBV19 and TRBJ2-2, with D possibly matching TRBD1 (5 bases). The sample was gut tissue. The DNA for the CDR3 is TGTGCCAGTAGTATGCAGGGATCGAACACCGGGGAGCTGTTTTTT. It specifies CASSMQGSNTGELFF.